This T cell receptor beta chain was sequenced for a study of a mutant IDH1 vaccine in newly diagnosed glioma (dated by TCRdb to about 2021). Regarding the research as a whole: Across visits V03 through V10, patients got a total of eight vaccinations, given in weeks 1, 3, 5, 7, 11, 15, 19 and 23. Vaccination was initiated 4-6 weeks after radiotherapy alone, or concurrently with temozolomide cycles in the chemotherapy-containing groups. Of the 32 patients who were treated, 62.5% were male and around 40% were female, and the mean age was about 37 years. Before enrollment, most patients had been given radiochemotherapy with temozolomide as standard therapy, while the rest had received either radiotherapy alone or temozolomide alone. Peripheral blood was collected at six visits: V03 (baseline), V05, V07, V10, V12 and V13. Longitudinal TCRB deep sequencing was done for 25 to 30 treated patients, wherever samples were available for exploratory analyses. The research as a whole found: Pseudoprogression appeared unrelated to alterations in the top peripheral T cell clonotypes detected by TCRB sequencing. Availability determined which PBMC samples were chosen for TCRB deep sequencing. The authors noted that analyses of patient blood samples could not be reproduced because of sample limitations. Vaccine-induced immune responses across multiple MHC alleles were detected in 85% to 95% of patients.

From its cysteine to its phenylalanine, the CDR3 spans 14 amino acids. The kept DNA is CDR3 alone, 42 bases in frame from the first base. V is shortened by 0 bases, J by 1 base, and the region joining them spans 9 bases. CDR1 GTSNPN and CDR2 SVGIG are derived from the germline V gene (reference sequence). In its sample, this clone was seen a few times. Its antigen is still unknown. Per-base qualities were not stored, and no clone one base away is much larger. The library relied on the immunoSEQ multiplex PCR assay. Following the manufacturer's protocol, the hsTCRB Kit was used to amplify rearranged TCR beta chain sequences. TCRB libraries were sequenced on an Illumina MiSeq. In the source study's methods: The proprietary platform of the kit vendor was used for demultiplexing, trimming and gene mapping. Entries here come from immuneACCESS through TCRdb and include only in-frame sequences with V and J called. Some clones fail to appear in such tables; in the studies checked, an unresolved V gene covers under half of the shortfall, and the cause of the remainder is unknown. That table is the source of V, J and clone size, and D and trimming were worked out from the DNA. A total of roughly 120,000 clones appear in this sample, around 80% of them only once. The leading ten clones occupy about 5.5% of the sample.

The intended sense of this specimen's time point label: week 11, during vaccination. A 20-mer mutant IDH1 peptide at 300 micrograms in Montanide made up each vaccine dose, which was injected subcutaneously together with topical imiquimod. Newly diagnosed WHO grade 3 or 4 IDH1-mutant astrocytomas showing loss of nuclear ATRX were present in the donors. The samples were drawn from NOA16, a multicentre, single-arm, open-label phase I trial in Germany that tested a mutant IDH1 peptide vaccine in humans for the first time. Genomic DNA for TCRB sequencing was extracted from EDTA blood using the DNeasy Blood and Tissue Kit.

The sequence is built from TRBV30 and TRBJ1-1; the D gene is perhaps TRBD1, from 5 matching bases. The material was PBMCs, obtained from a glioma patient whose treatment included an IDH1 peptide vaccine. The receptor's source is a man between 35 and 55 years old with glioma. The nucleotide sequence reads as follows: TGTGCCTGGAGTGTCAGTAGGGGGAACACTGAAGCTTTCTTT. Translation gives CAWSVSRGNTEAFF.